This T cell receptor beta chain was obtained from a study of T cell responses to AZD1222 COVID-19 vaccine. Regarding the study as a whole: CD4 TCRs linked to vaccination spanned spike, dominating at 160-218 and 743-854. Recipients of AZD1222 seropositive at baseline numbered only five or six. Among the donors, most were white British and more were female, and clonal diversity was possibly underestimated. Repertoire samples came only from after the peak T cell response.

V shed 6 bases and J shed 4 bases, with 12 bases lying between them. The CDR3 is 13 residues long. Germline V lookup: CDR1 LNHDA, CDR2 SQIVND (reference sequence). Worth noting for this clone: Its antigen is currently unknown.

Assay used: immunoSEQ multiplex PCR; TCRdb lists only in-frame clones, some missing. The top ten hold around 15% of the sample, which has tens of thousands of clones, around 80% seen once. The specimen comprised peripheral blood, sampled 28 days after the second AZD1222 dose. This TCR derives from an adult who received the AZD1222 COVID-19 vaccine. The V and J genes are TRBV19 and TRBJ1-2; the D gene is possibly TRBD1 (5 bases). CDR3 nucleotides: TGTGCCAGTAGCATCCGGGACCCCTATGGCTACACCTTC. It encodes CASSIRDPYGYTF.